Below, 3 T cell receptor beta chains from the same sample are listed, as sequenced in a study of T cell responses to AZD1222 COVID-19 vaccine. Clones were read by immunoSEQ multiplex PCR, and TCRdb kept only the in-frame ones, dropping some. The sample yields about 120,000 clones, approximately 83% seen once. Sequenced material: peripheral blood, taken on day 0 of AZD1222 vaccination. The source is an adult in good health.

This clone was recorded once. The chain recombines TRBV5-4 with TRBJ1-2, with D unclear. CDR1 is SGHNT, CDR2 YYREEE, per germline (reference sequence). The CDR3 has 16 amino acids. Trimming pared 0 bases from V and 6 bases from J, leaving 18 bases between. The CDR3: CASSLESGAGRNGYTF. The CDR3 DNA reads as TGTGCCAGCAGCTTGGAAAGTGGAGCGGGCAGGAATGGCTACACCTTC.

The V call is TRBV29-1, the J call TRBJ1-2; possibly TRBD1 for D (6 bases). The germline CDR1 and CDR2 sequences are SQVTM and ANQGSEA. Trimming shortened V by 2 bases and J by 8 bases, and 18 bases separated the two germline ends. The length of the CDR3 is 14 residues. This CDR3 is CSVEKGGGTSGYTF. The CDR3, as DNA: TGCAGCGTTGAAAAGGGGGGCGGTACCAGCGGCTACACCTTC.

The chain employs TRBV6-5 and TRBJ1-1; 10 nucleotides match TRBD1. The length of the CDR3 is 15 residues. Losses at the gene ends were 0 bases for V and 6 bases for J; bases not matched to a gene: 4. The germline V gene encodes CDR1 MNHEY and CDR2 SVGAGI. The CDR3 loop reads CASSYSGQGSAEAFF. DNA of the CDR3: TGTGCCAGCAGTTACTCGGGACAGGGGTCCGCTGAAGCTTTCTTT.